A single sample gave rise to the 16 T cell receptor beta chains below, sequenced in a study of radiation and T cells in renal cell carcinoma. TCRdb's copy holds only in-frame clones and misses some; the assay was immunoSEQ multiplex PCR. The sample carries about 140,000 clones, 75% to 90% recorded once. This sample's time point: baseline pretreatment blood. The treatment is: 15 Gy SBRT to primary tumor, nephrectomy 4 weeks later. The material was blood, obtained from a patient whose treatment included radiotherapy and nephrectomy. These receptors were collected from a woman aged 50 to 60 with renal cell carcinoma.

The rearrangement links TRBV5-1 to TRBJ1-6; no clear D gene. Germline CDR1 and CDR2: SGHRS and YFSETQ. CDR3 length: 17 amino acids. With 0 bases removed from V and 0 bases from J, the gap between germline ends came to 10 bases. CDR3 amino acids: CASSLGQPRSYNSPLHF. CDR3 nucleotides: TGCGCCAGCAGCTTGGGTCAGCCACGCTCCTATAATTCACCCCTCCACTTT.

The CDR3 nucleotides read TGTGCCAGCAGCCGTTCCCCAATTAGCACAGATACGCAGTATTTT. It encodes CASSRSPISTDTQYF. V is TRBV7-2 and J is TRBJ2-3; no clear D gene. Germline V gene lookup returns CDR1 SGHTA and CDR2 FQGNSA. The CDR3 runs 15 residues. V lost 5 bases and J 0 bases, leaving 12 bases between the germline ends.

V and J are TRBV2 and TRBJ1-2; 9 nucleotides align to TRBD1. With V trimmed by 7 bases and J by 8 bases, 11 bases remained unmatched. Per germline, CDR1 SNHLY and CDR2 FYNNEI. The CDR3 extends over 14 amino acids. The CDR3 is CASTQDRGSEGYTF. The CDR3 DNA reads TGTGCCAGCACTCAGGACAGGGGATCGGAGGGCTACACCTTC.

V and J are TRBV27 and TRBJ2-2; D is unresolved. V was shortened by 9 bases and J by 3 bases, with 8 bases between the two germline ends. The germline V gene has CDR1 MNHEY and CDR2 SMNVEV (reference sequence). This CDR3 is 12 amino acids long. CDR3 amino acids: CASGVDTGELFF. In nucleotides, the CDR3 is TGTGCCAGTGGGGTGGACACCGGGGAGCTGTTTTTT.

J is TRBJ1-2 and V is TRBV7-6; D unclear. CDR1 and CDR2 from the germline V gene are SGHVS and FNYEAQ. The CDR3 runs 15 residues. V lost 5 bases to trimming and J lost 2 bases, with 15 bases between them. CDR3 coding DNA: TGTGCCAGCAGCCTAGACGTGGCGGCGAACTATGGCTACACCTTC. The encoded protein is CASSLDVAANYGYTF. The whole variable domain, filled in from reference TRBV7-6 and TRBJ1-2, reads GAGVSQSPRYKVTKRGQDVALRCDPISGHVSLYWYRQALGQGPEFLTYFNYEAQQDKSGLPNDRFSAERPEGSISTLTIQRTEQRDSAMYRCASSLDVAANYGYTFGSGTRLTVV.

The genes are TRBV7-3 and TRBJ2-1; D remains unclear. V lost 11 bases and J lost 0, with 17 bases in between. The CDR3 is made up of 15 amino acids. Germline CDR1 is SGHTA and CDR2 is FQGTGA. The CDR3 DNA reads as TGTGCCTCACAACCCGACCCGAGCTCCTACAATGAGCAGTTCTTC. This codes for CASQPDPSSYNEQFF.

The sample holds one count of this clone. The rearrangement joins TRBV30 to TRBJ2-3, with TRBD2 matching 9 bases. Germline V lookup: CDR1 GTSNPN, CDR2 SVGIG (reference sequence). Trimming removed 2 bases from V and 6 bases from J; junction bases left unmatched: 6. The CDR3 loop spans 14 amino acids. CDR3: CAWSNAGGLDTQYF. CDR3 DNA sequence: TGTGCCTGGAGTAATGCGGGGGGGCTTGATACGCAGTATTTT.

Of note for this clone: This sample includes further DNA sequences coding for the same CDR3. The V and J genes are TRBV7-2 and TRBJ2-7; D unclear. Looked up from germline, CDR1 is SGHTA and CDR2 is FQGNSA. Trimming took off 2 bases at V and 7 bases at J, with 9 bases between the two ends. This CDR3 has 12 amino acids. The CDR3 region has the DNA TGTGCCAGCAGCTTACGTGTTGGGGAGCAGTACTTC. This codes for CASSLRVGEQYF.

The chain uses TRBV15 and TRBJ2-2; D gene unclear. CDR1 LNHNV and CDR2 YYDKDF come from the germline V gene (reference sequence). Between the trimmed V and J ends, which lost 0 bases and 5 bases, there was a span of 10 bases. There are 15 residues in the CDR3. The CDR3: CATSRDVTLTGELFF. As DNA, the CDR3 is TGTGCCACCAGCAGAGATGTGACCTTAACCGGGGAGCTGTTTTTT.

V usage is TRBV29-1 and J usage is TRBJ1-2; D remains ambiguous. Germline loops: CDR1 SQVTM, CDR2 ANQGSEA. The CDR3 contains 14 residues. Trimming shortened V by 2 bases and J by 0 bases, and 10 bases separated the two germline ends. DNA for the CDR3: TGCAGCGTTGAATTCCAGATAGCTAACTATGGCTACACCTTC. Its protein product is CSVEFQIANYGYTF.

This clone showed up just a few times. The J gene is TRBJ1-1, the V gene TRBV27; possibly TRBD1 for D (5 bases). Trimming shortened V by 5 bases and J by 11 bases, and 12 bases separated the two germline ends. The V gene's germline CDR1 is MNHEY and CDR2 SMNVEV (reference sequence). This CDR3 is 11 amino acids long. The CDR3 protein is CASSLGGSAFF. DNA of the CDR3: TGTGCCAGCAGTCTCGGGGGGTCGGCTTTCTTT.

CDR3 region: CASSQEKGAREKLFF. DNA of the CDR3: TGCGCCAGCAGCCAAGAAAAGGGGGCGAGAGAAAAACTGTTTTTT. The J gene is TRBJ1-4, the V gene TRBV4-1; 7 bases are shared with TRBD1. The junction had 6 bases not matched to a gene; V was cut back by 0 bases and J by 8 bases. This CDR3 is 15 amino acids long. The germline gives CDR1 MGHRA, CDR2 YSYEKL.

The chain uses TRBV10-3 and TRBJ2-1, with 14 bases matching TRBD2. Germline V CDR1 and CDR2: ENHRY, SYGVKD. Trimming removed 0 bases from V and 10 bases from J; junction bases left unmatched: 5. The CDR3 totals 16 residues. CDR3: CAISESGTSGSEEQFF. CDR3 bases: TGTGCCATCAGTGAGTCGGGGACTAGCGGGAGTGAGGAGCAGTTCTTC.

This chain joins TRBV14 and TRBJ1-2, with D hard to call. Germline V gene lookup returns CDR1 SGHDN and CDR2 FVKESK. V was shortened by 4 bases and J by 7 bases, with 13 bases between the two germline ends. The CDR3 has 13 amino acids. The CDR3 loop is CASSPTYTGGYTF. The CDR3 DNA is TGTGCCAGCAGCCCGACCTACACGGGTGGCTACACCTTC.

The chain links TRBV6-5 to TRBJ2-2; D remains ambiguous. This CDR3 contains 14 residues. V lost 5 bases and J lost 2, with 9 bases in between. Germline V CDR1 and CDR2: MNHEY, SVGAGI. CDR3 protein: CASSARINTGELFF. The CDR3 nucleotides are TGTGCCAGCAGTGCCAGGATTAACACCGGGGAGCTGTTTTTT.

V usage is TRBV7-9 and J usage is TRBJ1-1; D is unresolved. The V gene's germline CDR1 is SEHNR and CDR2 FQNEAQ (reference sequence). With 5 bases removed from V and 6 bases from J, the gap between germline ends came to 16 bases. This CDR3 is built from 14 residues. CDR3 DNA: TGTGCCAGCAGCCAGCAGGTTGAACACGCTGAAGCTTTCTTT. Translating gives CASSQQVEHAEAFF.